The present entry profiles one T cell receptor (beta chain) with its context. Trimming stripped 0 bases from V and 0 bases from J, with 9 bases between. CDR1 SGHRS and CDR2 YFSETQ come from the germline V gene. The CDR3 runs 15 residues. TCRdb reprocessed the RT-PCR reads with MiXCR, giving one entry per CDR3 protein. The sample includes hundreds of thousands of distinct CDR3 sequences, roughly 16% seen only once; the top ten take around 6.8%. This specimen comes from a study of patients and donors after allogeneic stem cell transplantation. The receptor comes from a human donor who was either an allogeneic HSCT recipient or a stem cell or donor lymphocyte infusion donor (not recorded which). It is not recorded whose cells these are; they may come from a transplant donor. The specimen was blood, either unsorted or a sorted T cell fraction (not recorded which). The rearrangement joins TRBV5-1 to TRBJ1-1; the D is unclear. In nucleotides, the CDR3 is TGCGCCAGCAGCTTGGAGCAGGCAATGAACACTGAAGCTTTCTTT. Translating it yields CASSLEQAMNTEAFF.